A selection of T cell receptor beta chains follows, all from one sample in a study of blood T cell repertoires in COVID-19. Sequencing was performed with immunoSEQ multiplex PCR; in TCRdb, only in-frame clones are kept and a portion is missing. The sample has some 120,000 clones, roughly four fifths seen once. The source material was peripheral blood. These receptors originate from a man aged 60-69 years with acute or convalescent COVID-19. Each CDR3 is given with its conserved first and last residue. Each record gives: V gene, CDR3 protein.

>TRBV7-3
CASSLNGRGHEQFF
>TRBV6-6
CASILPGQGNYTF
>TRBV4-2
CASSPEGLAGAYNEQFF
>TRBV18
CASSPDSGETQYF
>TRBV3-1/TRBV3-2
CASSQDWGGRETQYF
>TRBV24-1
CATSGLPGTANYGYTF
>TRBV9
CASSVQEGAGYGYTF
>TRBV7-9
CASSETGVYGYTF
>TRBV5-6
CASSFRTGNPQETQYF
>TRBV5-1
CASSLLQGALVNEQFF
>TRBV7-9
CASSKGGSAYNEQFF
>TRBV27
CASSPQGTPNTEAFF
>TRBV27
CASSLRHQGGHEQYF
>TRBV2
CASTHLPGLAGGLASYEQYF
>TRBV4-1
CASSQGLGQGAITEAFF
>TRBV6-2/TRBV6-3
CASSYSGTSTDTQYF
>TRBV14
CASSRQGKADGYTF
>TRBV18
CASSPNWGQGNGYTF
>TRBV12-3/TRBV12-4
CASQGQSTDTQYF
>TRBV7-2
CASSFPGQGAYEQFF
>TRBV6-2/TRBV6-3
CASSPLGQGKVSYTF
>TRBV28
CASSPQRASGEQYF
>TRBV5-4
CASKRDRGAAYGYTF
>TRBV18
CASSPTGTSGDHEQFF
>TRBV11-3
CASSLQGETNNSPLHF
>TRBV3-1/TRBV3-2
CASSHPTRQGAPGYTF
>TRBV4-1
CASSQVAGGNTGELFF
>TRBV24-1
CATSDLDRNYGYTF
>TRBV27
CASSSWTSGSLAKNIQYF
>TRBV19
CASSSFGTGRSEQYF
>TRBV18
CASSRGRDSFYSPLHF
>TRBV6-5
CASPRLRLAKNIQYF
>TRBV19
CASSSFRAGRQPQHF
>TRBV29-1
CSGNRLKNTEAFF
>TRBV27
CASSITGRGVEQYF
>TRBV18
CASSPPQGSNYGYTF
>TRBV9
CASSVPGGPVEQYF
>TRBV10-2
CASGLAGGGPVFF
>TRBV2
CASSEAVAGQGAFF
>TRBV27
CASSGELSGNTIYF
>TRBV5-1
CASSPAGAPDTQYF
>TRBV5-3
CARSLEITTGGAYEQYF
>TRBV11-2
CASSPTTGLNSPLHF
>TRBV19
CASSMLANYGYTF
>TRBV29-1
CSVGSGGAGDEQYF
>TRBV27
CASSPWTGQRDQPQHF
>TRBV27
CAAGDRAYYGYTF
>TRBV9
CASSTIRGTDTQYF
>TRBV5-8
CASSSAKGLAGVREQYF
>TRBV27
CASSLRSGIHEQFF
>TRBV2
CASSSDRDIVSTF
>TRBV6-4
CASSETGTGVGSYTF
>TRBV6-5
CASSYGDRNSPLHF
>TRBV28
CASREHSQNTGELFF
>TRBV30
CAWRIQGILNTEAFF